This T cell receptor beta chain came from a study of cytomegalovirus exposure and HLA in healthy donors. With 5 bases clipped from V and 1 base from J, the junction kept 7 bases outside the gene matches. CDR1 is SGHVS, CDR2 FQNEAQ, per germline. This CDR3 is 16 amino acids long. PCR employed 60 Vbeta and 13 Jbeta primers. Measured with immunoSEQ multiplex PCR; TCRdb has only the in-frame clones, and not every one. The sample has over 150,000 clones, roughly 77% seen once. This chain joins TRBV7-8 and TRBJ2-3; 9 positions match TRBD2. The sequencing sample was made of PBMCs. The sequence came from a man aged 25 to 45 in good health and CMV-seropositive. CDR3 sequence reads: CASSPRQRGGTDTQYF. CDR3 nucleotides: TGTGCCAGCAGCCCTCGCCAGCGGGGGGGCACAGATACGCAGTATTTT.